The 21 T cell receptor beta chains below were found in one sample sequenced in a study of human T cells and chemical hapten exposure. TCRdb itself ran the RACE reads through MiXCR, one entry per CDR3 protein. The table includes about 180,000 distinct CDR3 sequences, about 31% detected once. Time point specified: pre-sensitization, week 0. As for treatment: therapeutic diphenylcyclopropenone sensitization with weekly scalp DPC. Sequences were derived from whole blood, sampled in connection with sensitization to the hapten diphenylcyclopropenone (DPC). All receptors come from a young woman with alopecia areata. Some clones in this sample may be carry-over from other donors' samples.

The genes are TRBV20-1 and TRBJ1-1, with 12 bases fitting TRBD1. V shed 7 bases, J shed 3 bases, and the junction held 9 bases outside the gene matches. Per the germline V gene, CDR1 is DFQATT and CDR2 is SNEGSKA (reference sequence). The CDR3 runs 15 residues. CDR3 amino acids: CSGVGDRGQDTEAFF. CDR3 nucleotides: TGCAGTGGAGTTGGGGACAGGGGGCAAGACACTGAAGCTTTCTTT.

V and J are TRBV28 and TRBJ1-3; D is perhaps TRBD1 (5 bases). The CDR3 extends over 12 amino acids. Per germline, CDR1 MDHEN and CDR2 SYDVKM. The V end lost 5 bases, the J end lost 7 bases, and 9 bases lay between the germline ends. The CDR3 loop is CASSIRGNTIYF. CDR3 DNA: TGTGCCAGCAGTATACGGGGCAACACCATATATTTT.

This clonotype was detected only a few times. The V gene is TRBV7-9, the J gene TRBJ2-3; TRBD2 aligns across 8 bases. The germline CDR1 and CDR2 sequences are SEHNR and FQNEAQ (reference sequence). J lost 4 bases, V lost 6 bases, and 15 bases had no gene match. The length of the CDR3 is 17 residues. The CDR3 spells CASRSGGGAGAADTQYF. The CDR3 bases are TGTGCCAGCAGGTCCGGCGGGGGAGCGGGGGCGGCAGATACGCAGTATTTT.

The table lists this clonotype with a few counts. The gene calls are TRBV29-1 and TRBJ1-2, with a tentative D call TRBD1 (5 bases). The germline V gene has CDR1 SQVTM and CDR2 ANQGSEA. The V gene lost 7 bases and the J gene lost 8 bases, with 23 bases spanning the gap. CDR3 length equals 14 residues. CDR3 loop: CSAASGEGKGGYTF. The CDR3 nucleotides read TGCAGCGCCGCCTCGGGGGAGGGGAAGGGAGGCTACACCTTC.

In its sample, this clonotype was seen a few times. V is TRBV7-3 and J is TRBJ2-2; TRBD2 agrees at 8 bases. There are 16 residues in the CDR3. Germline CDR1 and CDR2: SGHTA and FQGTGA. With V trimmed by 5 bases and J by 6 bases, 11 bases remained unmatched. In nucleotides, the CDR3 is TGTGCCAGCAGCCCTGTAAGCGGGAGTGAGGCCGGGGAGCTGTTTTTT. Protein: CASSPVSGSEAGELFF.

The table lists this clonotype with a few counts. Here the CDR3 DNA reads TGCGCCAGCAGCTTATTTGATTTAGGGACGGCGAGCTCCTACAATGAGCAGTTCTTC. Its protein product is CASSLFDLGTASSYNEQFF. The chain uses TRBV5-1 and TRBJ2-1, with D possibly called TRBD1 or TRBD2 (5 bases each). Trimming stripped 2 bases from V and 0 bases from J, with 21 bases between. This CDR3 region has 19 residues. Germline CDR1 and CDR2: SGHRS and YFSETQ.

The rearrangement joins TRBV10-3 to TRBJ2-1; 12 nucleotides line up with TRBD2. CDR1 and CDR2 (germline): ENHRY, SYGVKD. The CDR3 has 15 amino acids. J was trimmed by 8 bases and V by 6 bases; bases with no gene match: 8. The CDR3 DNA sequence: TGTGCCATCAGACTAACTAGCGGGAGGCAATATGAGCAGTTCTTC. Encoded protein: CAIRLTSGRQYEQFF.

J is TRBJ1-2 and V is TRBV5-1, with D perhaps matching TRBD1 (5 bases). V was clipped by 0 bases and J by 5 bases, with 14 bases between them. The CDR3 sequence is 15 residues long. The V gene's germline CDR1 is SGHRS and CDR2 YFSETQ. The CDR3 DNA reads TGCGCCAGCAGCTTGGCTACCGGCCAGGGTTATGGCTACACCTTC. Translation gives CASSLATGQGYGYTF.

The CDR3, as DNA: TGTGCCACCTGGGCACCGGTCACTGAAGCTTTCTTT. Amino acid sequence: CATWAPVTEAFF. The chain has TRBV28 and TRBJ1-1, with D unresolved. Trimming removed 10 bases from V and 4 bases from J, with 13 bases in between. The CDR3 has 12 residues. Germline CDR1 is MDHEN and CDR2 is SYDVKM.

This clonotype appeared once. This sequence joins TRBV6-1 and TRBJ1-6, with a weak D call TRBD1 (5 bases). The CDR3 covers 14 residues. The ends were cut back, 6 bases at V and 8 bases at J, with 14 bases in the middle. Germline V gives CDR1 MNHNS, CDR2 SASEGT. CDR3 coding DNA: TGTGCCAGCAGACGGGGGGGGTGGGATTCACCCCTCCACTTT. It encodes CASRRGGWDSPLHF.

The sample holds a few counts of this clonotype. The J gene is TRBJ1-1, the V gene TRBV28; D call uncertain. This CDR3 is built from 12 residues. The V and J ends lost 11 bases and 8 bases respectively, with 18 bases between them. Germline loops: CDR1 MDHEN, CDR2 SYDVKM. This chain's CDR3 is CASIRVVGEAFF. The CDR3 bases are TGTGCCTCCATTCGGGTTGTGGGGGAAGCTTTCTTT.

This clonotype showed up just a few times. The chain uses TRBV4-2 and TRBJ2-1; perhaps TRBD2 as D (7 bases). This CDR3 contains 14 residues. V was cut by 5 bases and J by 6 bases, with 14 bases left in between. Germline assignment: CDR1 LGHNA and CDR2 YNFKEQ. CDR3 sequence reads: CASSSRGGGNEQFF. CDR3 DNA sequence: TGTGCCAGCAGCTCGAGGGGAGGGGGCAATGAGCAGTTCTTC.

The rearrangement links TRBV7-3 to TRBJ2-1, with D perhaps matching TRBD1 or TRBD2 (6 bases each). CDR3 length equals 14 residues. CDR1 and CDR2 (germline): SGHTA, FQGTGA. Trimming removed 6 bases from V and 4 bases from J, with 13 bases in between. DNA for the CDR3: TGTGCCAGCAGTTCGGGGGCTCTATACAATGAGCAGTTCTTC. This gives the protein CASSSGALYNEQFF.

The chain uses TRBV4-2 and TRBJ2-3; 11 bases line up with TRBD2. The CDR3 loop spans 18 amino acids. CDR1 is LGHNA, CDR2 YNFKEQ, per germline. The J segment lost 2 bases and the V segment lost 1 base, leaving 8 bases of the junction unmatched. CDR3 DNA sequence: TGTGCCAGCAGCCAAGTTACTAGCGGGGGAGCGAACACAGATACGCAGTATTTT. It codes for CASSQVTSGGANTDTQYF.

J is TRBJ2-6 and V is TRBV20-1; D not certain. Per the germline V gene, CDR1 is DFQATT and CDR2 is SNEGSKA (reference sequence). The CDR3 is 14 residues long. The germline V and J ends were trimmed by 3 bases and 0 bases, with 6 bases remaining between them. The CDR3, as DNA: TGCAGTGCTAGCGAAATCTCTGGGGCCAACGTCCTGACTTTC. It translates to CSASEISGANVLTF.

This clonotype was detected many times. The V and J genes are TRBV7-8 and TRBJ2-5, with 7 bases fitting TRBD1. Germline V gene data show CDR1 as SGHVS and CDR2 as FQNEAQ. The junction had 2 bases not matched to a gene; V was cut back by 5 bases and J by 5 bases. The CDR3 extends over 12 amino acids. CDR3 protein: CASSEGAETQYF. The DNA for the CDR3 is TGTGCCAGCAGCGAGGGGGCCGAGACCCAGTACTTC.

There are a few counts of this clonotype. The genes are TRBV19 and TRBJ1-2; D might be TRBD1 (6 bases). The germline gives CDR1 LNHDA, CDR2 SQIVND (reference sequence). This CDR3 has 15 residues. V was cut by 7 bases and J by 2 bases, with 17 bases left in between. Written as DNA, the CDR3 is TGTGCCAGTACCAGAAACGGGCAGGGGAACTATGGCTACACCTTC. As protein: CASTRNGQGNYGYTF.

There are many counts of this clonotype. This chain's CDR3 is CSASNGETQYF. Written as DNA, the CDR3 is TGCAGTGCTAGCAATGGAGAGACCCAGTACTTC. This rearrangement joins TRBV20-1 to TRBJ2-5; D unresolved. The V end was cut by 3 bases, the J end by 4 bases, with 6 bases between. The CDR3 is 11 amino acids. Germline V gives CDR1 DFQATT, CDR2 SNEGSKA (reference sequence).

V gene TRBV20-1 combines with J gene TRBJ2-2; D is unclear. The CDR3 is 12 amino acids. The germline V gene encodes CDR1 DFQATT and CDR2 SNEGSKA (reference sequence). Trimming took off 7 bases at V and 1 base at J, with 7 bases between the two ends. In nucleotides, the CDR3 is TGCAGTGGTTCCAAGAACACCGGGGAGCTGTTTTTT. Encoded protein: CSGSKNTGELFF.

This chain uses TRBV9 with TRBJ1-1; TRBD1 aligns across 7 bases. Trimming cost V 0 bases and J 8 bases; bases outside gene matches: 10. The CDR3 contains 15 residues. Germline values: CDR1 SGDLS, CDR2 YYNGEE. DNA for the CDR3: TGTGCCAGCAGCGTAGCCTCCACAGGGGACTCCGAAGCTTTCTTT. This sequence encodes CASSVASTGDSEAFF.

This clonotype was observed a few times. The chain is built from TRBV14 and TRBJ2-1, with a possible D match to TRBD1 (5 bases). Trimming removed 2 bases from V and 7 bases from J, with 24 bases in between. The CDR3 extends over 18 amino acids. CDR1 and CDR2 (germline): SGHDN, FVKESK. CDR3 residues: CASSQWPTKAGSRNEQFF. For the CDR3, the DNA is TGTGCCAGCAGCCAATGGCCGACGAAGGCAGGGTCGAGAAATGAGCAGTTCTTC.